This entry is about one TCR beta chain. The antigen is undetermined. The data were obtained in a study of response to subunit inactivated influenza vaccine. Study-level results: The authors proposed limited new T cell recruitment per seasonal influenza vaccination.

The CDR3 contains 14 residues. V shed 5 bases, J shed 10 bases, and the junction held 6 bases outside the gene matches. The germline CDR1 and CDR2 sequences are ENHRY and SYGVKD. TCRdb independently ran MiXCR on the RT-PCR reads; one entry per CDR3 protein. The repertoire includes a few hundred thousand distinct CDR3 sequences, 22% of them detected once, and over 9% sits in the top ten. The starting material was PBMCs from blood, obtained 21 months after vaccination. This clonotype originated in a man aged 50-75 years who received an inactivated influenza vaccine. The V and J genes are TRBV10-3 and TRBJ1-6, with TRBD1 matching 9 bases. The CDR3 nucleotides are TGTGCCATCAGTACAGGGGGCAATAGGTCACCCCTCCACTTT. Translation: CAISTGGNRSPLHF.